One and the same sample provided the 20 T cell receptor beta chains below, sequenced in a study of monozygotic twins with inflammatory bowel disease. TCRdb reworked the 5' RACE reads into one entry per CDR3 protein, no DNA. This sample's table has more than 300,000 distinct CDR3 sequences. Material: blood. The origin of the receptors is a human donor with ulcerative colitis or Crohn's disease, or a healthy co-twin of an affected twin (not recorded which).

CDR3 sequence: CASTTATGQYYNEQFF. The rearrangement uses TRBV27 and TRBJ2-1; with no DNA, the TCRdb D assignment of TRBD1 cannot be verified. This CDR3 contains 16 residues. Germline CDR1 and CDR2: MNHEY and SMNVEV (reference sequence).

The chain combines TRBV2 with TRBJ1-1; TCRdb reports TRBD1, a call that lacks DNA to check it against. The germline V gene has CDR1 SNHLY and CDR2 FYNNEI. The CDR3 consists of 13 residues. The CDR3 region is CASSRTGNPEAFF.

This chain links TRBV18 with TRBJ2-1; checking the TCRdb D call of TRBD1 is not possible without DNA. The CDR3 consists of 17 residues. Germline V gives CDR1 KGHSH, CDR2 LQKENI. CDR3 protein: CASSLLMDSNQYNEQFF.

The rearrangement links TRBV2 to TRBJ1-4; TCRdb's D call of TRBD1 is untestable without DNA. The CDR3 totals 14 residues. Germline V gene sequence: CDR1 SNHLY, CDR2 FYNNEI. The CDR3 region is CASSVWGADEKLFF. The whole variable domain, filled in from reference TRBV2 and TRBJ1-4, reads EPEVTQTPSHQVTQMGQEVILRCVPISNHLYFYWYRQILGQKVEFLVSFYNNEISEKSEIFDDQFSVERPDGSNFTLKIRSTKLEDSAMYFCASSVWGADEKLFFGSGTQLSVL.

This sequence joins TRBV27 and TRBJ2-7. Germline V gene lookup returns CDR1 MNHEY and CDR2 SMNVEV (reference sequence). This CDR3 has 13 amino acids. The CDR3 region is CASSLERNGLLDF.

This sequence joins TRBV7-9 and TRBJ1-1; TCRdb lists TRBD1, though no DNA is available to test this call. The CDR3 sequence is 12 residues long. CDR1 is SEHNR, CDR2 FQNEAQ, per germline (reference sequence). The CDR3 is CATSQGGTEAFF. Filled out from reference TRBV7-9 and TRBJ1-1, the complete variable domain reads DTGVSQNPRHKITKRGQNVTFRCDPISEHNRLYWYRQTLGQGPEFLTYFQNEAQLEKSRLLSDRFSAERPKGSFSTLEIQRTEQGDSAMYLCATSQGGTEAFFGQGTRLTVV.

The chain is built from TRBV12-3 or TRBV12-4 and TRBJ2-7; TCRdb indicates TRBD2, and absent DNA this call remains unverified. CDR3 size: 16 residues. The CDR3 sequence is CASRPGLAGGSGEQYF.

This chain connects TRBV10-1 to TRBJ2-5; no DNA is available, so the TRBD1 call from TCRdb remains unchecked. Germline V gene data show CDR1 as WNHNN and CDR2 as SYGVQD (reference sequence). This CDR3 spans 13 amino acids. CDR3: CASSTGTGVTQYF.

The chain recombines TRBV12-3 or TRBV12-4 with TRBJ1-5; TCRdb lists TRBD1, though no DNA is available to test this call. The CDR3 has 16 residues. This chain's CDR3 is CASSSDRGSSNQPQHF.

The genes are TRBV28 and TRBJ2-5; with no DNA, the TCRdb D assignment of TRBD1 cannot be verified. CDR3 size: 15 residues. CDR1 and CDR2 (germline): MDHEN, SYDVKM. CDR3 in amino acids: CASSLGQADRETQYF.

The chain couples TRBV14 to TRBJ1-1. CDR1 is SGHDN and CDR2 is FVKESK in the germline V gene. CDR3 length: 15 amino acids. The CDR3 sequence is CASSQDLGGFGEAFF. Filled out from reference TRBV14 and TRBJ1-1, the complete variable domain reads EAGVTQFPSHSVIEKGQTVTLRCDPISGHDNLYWYRRVMGKEIKFLLHFVKESKQDESGMPNNRFLAERTGGTYSTLKVQPAELEDSGVYFCASSQDLGGFGEAFFGQGTRLTVV.

The chain recombines TRBV12-3 or TRBV12-4 with TRBJ2-3; no DNA is available, so the TRBD1 call from TCRdb remains unchecked. This CDR3 has 12 amino acids. CDR3 sequence: CASRNAGGRQYF.

The chain joins TRBV20-1 to TRBJ2-1; as DNA is missing, the TRBD2 call by TCRdb cannot be tested. This CDR3 spans 15 amino acids. Germline CDR1 reads DFQATT; CDR2 reads SNEGSKA (reference sequence). The CDR3 loop reads CSASATSGRAIEQFF.

This sequence joins TRBV7-2 and TRBJ2-7. Germline V lookup: CDR1 SGHTA, CDR2 FQGNSA. The CDR3 extends over 12 amino acids. The CDR3 sequence is CASSLNSYEQYF.

The chain links TRBV12-3 or TRBV12-4 to TRBJ2-7; as DNA is missing, the TRBD1 call by TCRdb cannot be tested. There are 12 residues in the CDR3. The CDR3 spells CASSLAGAEQYF.

The V call is TRBV7-2, the J call TRBJ2-1; TCRdb gives TRBD2 as the D gene, but with no DNA this cannot be confirmed. Germline V lookup: CDR1 SGHTA, CDR2 FQGNSA. The CDR3 length is 14 residues. CDR3 protein: CASSPLAGVSEQFF.

This chain joins TRBV12-3 or TRBV12-4 and TRBJ1-2. This CDR3 is built from 12 residues. The CDR3 region is CASSSTAYGYTF.

CDR3 protein: CASSSPPQETQYF. This chain links TRBV5-1 with TRBJ2-5. The V gene's germline CDR1 is SGHRS and CDR2 YFSETQ. The CDR3 loop spans 13 amino acids.

This chain uses TRBV7-3 with TRBJ1-1. This CDR3 region has 13 residues. The germline V gene encodes CDR1 SGHTA and CDR2 FQGTGA. This CDR3 reads CASSFLPDTEAFF.

The chain is built from TRBV29-1 and TRBJ2-3. Germline values: CDR1 SQVTM, CDR2 ANQGSEA. The CDR3 sequence is 13 residues long. Here the CDR3 reads CSVEGHHTDTQYF.